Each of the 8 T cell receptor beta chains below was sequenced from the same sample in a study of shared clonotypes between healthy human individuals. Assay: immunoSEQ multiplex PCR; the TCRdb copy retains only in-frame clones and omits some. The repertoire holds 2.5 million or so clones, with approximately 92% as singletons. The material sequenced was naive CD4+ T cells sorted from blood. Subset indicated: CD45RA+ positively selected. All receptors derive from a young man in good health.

The CDR3 sequence is CASSGELVGYTF. Here the CDR3 DNA reads TGTGCCAGCAGCGGTGAATTAGTGGGCTACACCTTC. The chain combines TRBV11-2 with TRBJ1-2, with D unclear. Deletions cut 5 bases from V and 8 bases from J, with 12 bases between. The V gene's germline CDR1 is SGHAT and CDR2 FQNNGV. This CDR3 is 12 amino acids long.

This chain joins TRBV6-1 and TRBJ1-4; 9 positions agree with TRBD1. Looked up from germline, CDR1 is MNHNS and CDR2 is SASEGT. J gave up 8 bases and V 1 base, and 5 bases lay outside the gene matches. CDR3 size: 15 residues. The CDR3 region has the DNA TGTGCCAGCAGTGAAGGGGGGACAGGGCGGGAAAAACTGTTTTTT. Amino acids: CASSEGGTGREKLFF.

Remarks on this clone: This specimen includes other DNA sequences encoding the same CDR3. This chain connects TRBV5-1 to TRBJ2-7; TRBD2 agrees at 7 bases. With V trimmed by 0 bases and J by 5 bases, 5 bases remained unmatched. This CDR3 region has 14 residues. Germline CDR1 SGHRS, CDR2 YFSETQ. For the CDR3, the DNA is TGCGCCAGCAGCTTGGGCGGGAGCAGCAACGAGCAGTACTTC. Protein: CASSLGGSSNEQYF. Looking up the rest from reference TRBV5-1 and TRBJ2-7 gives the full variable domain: KAGVTQTPRYLIKTRGQQVTLSCSPISGHRSVSWYQQTPGQGLQFLFEYFSETQRNKGNFPGRFSGRQFSNSRSEMNVSTLELGDSALYLCASSLGGSSNEQYFGPGTRLTVT.

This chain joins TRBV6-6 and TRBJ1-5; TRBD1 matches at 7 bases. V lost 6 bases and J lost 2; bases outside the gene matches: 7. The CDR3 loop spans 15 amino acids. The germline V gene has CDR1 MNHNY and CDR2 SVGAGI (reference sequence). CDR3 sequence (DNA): TGTGCCAGCAGAAGACAGGGAGAGGGCAATCAGCCCCAGCATTTT. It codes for CASRRQGEGNQPQHF.

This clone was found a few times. The CDR3 spells CASRRQSGEKLFF. The CDR3 nucleotides read TGTGCCAGCAGACGACAGTCGGGTGAAAAACTGTTTTTT. The chain is built from TRBV2 and TRBJ1-4, with D tentatively TRBD1 (5 bases). V shed 6 bases and J shed 7 bases, with 12 bases lying between them. The CDR3 runs to 13 residues. Looked up from germline, CDR1 is SNHLY and CDR2 is FYNNEI.

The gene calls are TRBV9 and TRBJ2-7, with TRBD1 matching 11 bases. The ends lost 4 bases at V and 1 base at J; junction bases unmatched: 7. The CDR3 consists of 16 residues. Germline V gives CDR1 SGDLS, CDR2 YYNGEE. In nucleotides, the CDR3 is TGTGCCAGCAGCCCCACTGGGACAGGGGGTTCCTACGAGCAGTACTTC. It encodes CASSPTGTGGSYEQYF.

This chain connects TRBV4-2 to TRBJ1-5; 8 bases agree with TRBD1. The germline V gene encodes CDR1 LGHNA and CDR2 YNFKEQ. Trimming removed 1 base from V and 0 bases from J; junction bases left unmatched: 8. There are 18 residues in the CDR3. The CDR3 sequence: CASSQGTGIDDSNQPQHF. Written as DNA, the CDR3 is TGTGCCAGCAGCCAAGGGACAGGGATAGATGATAGCAATCAGCCCCAGCATTTT.

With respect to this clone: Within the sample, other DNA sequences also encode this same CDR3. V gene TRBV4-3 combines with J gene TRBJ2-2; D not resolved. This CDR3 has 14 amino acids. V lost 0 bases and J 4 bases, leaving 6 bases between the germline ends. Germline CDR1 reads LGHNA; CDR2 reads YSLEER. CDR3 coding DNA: TGCGCCAGCAGCCAAGACGGAAGCACCGGGGAGCTGTTTTTT. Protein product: CASSQDGSTGELFF.